Listed here are 11 T cell receptor beta chains from one sample, sequenced in a study of blood T cell repertoires in COVID-19. Produced via immunoSEQ multiplex PCR; TCRdb's table is partial and in-frame only. The table lists some 96,000 clones, about 80% of them singletons. The sequenced sample consisted of peripheral blood. The receptors come from a man between 70 and 80 years old with active or convalescent COVID-19.

The chain couples TRBV19 to TRBJ1-5; D call uncertain. The germline CDR1 and CDR2 sequences are LNHDA and SQIVND (reference sequence). Trimming removed 10 bases at V and 0 bases at J, with 7 bases between. This CDR3 spans 12 amino acids. The CDR3 region has the DNA TGTGCCACTAGGTATAGCAATCAGCCCCAGCATTTT. Translation gives CATRYSNQPQHF.

The chain combines TRBV19 with TRBJ2-6; D ambiguous. V was shortened by 3 bases and J by 0 bases, with 9 bases between the two germline ends. CDR1 LNHDA and CDR2 SQIVND come from the germline V gene (reference sequence). The CDR3 sequence is 16 residues long. CDR3 DNA: TGTGCCAGTAGTATTTTTTCGGGCTCTGGGGCCAACGTCCTGACTTTC. Translation gives CASSIFSGSGANVLTF.

This clone was picked up a small number of times. J is TRBJ2-7 and V is TRBV6-2 or TRBV6-3; D is perhaps TRBD2 (5 bases). CDR1 and CDR2 from the germline V gene are MNHEY and SVGEGT. Trimming shortened V by 2 bases and J by 7 bases, and 18 bases separated the two germline ends. This CDR3 is built from 15 residues. This CDR3 reads CASSYVAQVGVEQYF. The CDR3 DNA reads TGTGCCAGCAGTTACGTAGCGCAGGTAGGAGTTGAGCAGTACTTC.

This chain links TRBV7-3 with TRBJ2-7; 9 bases fit TRBD2. The CDR3 runs to 15 residues. Germline CDR1 and CDR2: SGHTA and FQGTGA. With 5 bases clipped from V and 6 bases from J, the junction kept 11 bases outside the gene matches. CDR3 DNA sequence: TGTGCCAGCAGCCCCAATAGCGGGAGTGTTCTCGAGCAGTACTTC. This translates into CASSPNSGSVLEQYF.

V usage is TRBV24-1 and J usage is TRBJ2-1, with 9 bases aligning to TRBD2. The CDR3 contains 17 residues. The germline gives CDR1 KGHDR, CDR2 SFDVKD. Germline trimming cut 3 bases from V and 0 bases from J; bases unmatched to any gene: 5. CDR3 nucleotides: TGTGCCACCAGTGATATTAGCGGGGGACGCTCCTACAATGAGCAGTTCTTC. Its translation: CATSDISGGRSYNEQFF.

The V and J genes are TRBV3-1 (or the pseudogene TRBV3-2) and TRBJ1-5, with D possibly being TRBD1 (6 bases). The V gene lost 1 base and the J gene lost 1 base, with 8 bases spanning the gap. The CDR3 is 15 amino acids. Germline assignment: CDR1 LGHDT and CDR2 YNNKEL (reference sequence). For the CDR3, the DNA is TGTGCCAGCAGCCAAGGGACAGCGAGCAATCAGCCCCAGCATTTT. Amino acid sequence: CASSQGTASNQPQHF.

The genes are TRBV29-1 and TRBJ2-7; 7 nucleotides match TRBD2. In germline, CDR1 is SQVTM, CDR2 ANQGSEA. The V and J ends lost 4 bases and 2 bases, in that order; junction bases with no gene match: 5. This CDR3 comprises 13 residues. This chain's CDR3 is CSVGAGRAYEQYF. The CDR3 DNA follows: TGCAGCGTTGGGGCAGGGAGGGCCTACGAGCAGTACTTC.

In DNA form, the CDR3 reads TGCGCCAGCAGCCAATTAGGGCCGGGACAGGGGAGCTACGAGCAGTACTTC. As protein: CASSQLGPGQGSYEQYF. J is TRBJ2-7 and V is TRBV4-1; 10 bases are shared with TRBD1. Per germline, CDR1 MGHRA and CDR2 YSYEKL. The V segment lost 2 bases and the J segment 3 bases; nucleotides outside the gene matches: 10. This CDR3 has 17 residues.

In its sample, this clone was seen a few times. The chain uses TRBV7-9 and TRBJ2-5, with a possible D match to TRBD2 (5 bases). Germline loops: CDR1 SEHNR, CDR2 FQNEAQ (reference sequence). V dropped 4 bases and J dropped 1 base, with 13 bases sitting between them. The CDR3 has 15 amino acids. The CDR3 spells CASSSYQRAQETQYF. The DNA for the CDR3 is TGTGCCAGCAGCTCTTACCAGAGGGCCCAAGAGACCCAGTACTTC.

The chain couples TRBV7-2 to TRBJ1-5, with D possibly matching TRBD1 (5 bases). Germline CDR1 and CDR2: SGHTA and FQGNSA. V lost 4 bases and J 7 bases, leaving 20 bases between the germline ends. This CDR3 has 16 residues. The CDR3 region has the DNA TGTGCCAGCAGCTCCCTAAGCAGGAGGGGAGGACAGCCCCAGCATTTT. Amino acid sequence: CASSSLSRRGGQPQHF.

This clone was picked up a small number of times. The gene calls are TRBV5-3 and TRBJ2-7, with D unresolved. TRBV5-3 is an open reading frame whose function is uncertain. The CDR3 totals 9 residues. Trimming took 8 bases from V and 6 from J, leaving 6 bases between them. The CDR3 reads CASLLEQYF. DNA of the CDR3: TGTGCCAGCCTTCTCGAGCAGTACTTC.